Below, 27 T cell receptor beta chains from the same sample are listed, as sequenced in a study of blood T cells in healthy people across ages. Using a J-beta primer mix together with a sample-barcoded 5' primer, a second PCR was run for about 7 to 12 cycles. TCRdb ran MiXCR on the 5' RACE reads and lists one entry per CDR3 protein. The profile shows approximately 400,000 distinct CDR3 sequences, roughly half of them singletons. The sequencing sample was made of blood. These receptors originate from a man aged 55 to 70 in good health.

This sequence joins TRBV15 and TRBJ2-3, with D perhaps given as TRBD1 or TRBD2 (6 bases each). Trimming took off 4 bases at V and 8 bases at J, with 28 bases between the two ends. The V gene's germline CDR1 is LNHNV and CDR2 YYDKDF (reference sequence). This CDR3 region has 18 residues. The CDR3 region has the DNA TGTGCCACCAGCAATTTAAAGGGGGGCGCCCTAACTAGGGGTACGCAGTATTTT. Its protein is CATSNLKGGALTRGTQYF.

The rearrangement links TRBV20-1 to TRBJ2-3, with TRBD1 matching 7 bases. Germline V CDR1 and CDR2: DFQATT, SNEGSKA (reference sequence). The CDR3 covers 18 residues. The V and J ends lost 1 base and 3 bases, in that order; junction bases with no gene match: 16. CDR3 nucleotides: TGCAGTGCTAGAGGGATAGTGGGCAGGACCAGGGGGACAGATACGCAGTATTTT. Its translation: CSARGIVGRTRGTDTQYF.

This clonotype was counted once. The rearrangement joins TRBV20-1 to TRBJ2-7; the D gene is possibly TRBD1 (6 bases). With 1 base removed from V and 0 bases from J, the gap between germline ends came to 13 bases. Germline V lookup: CDR1 DFQATT, CDR2 SNEGSKA (reference sequence). The CDR3 is 15 amino acids. The CDR3 here is CSARVQGTVSYEQYF. CDR3 DNA sequence: TGCAGTGCTAGAGTGCAGGGGACCGTCTCCTACGAGCAGTACTTC.

The V gene is TRBV6-5, the J gene TRBJ2-7, with D possibly matching TRBD2 (6 bases). Looked up from germline, CDR1 is MNHEY and CDR2 is SVGAGI. The ends were cut back, 6 bases at V and 1 base at J, with 13 bases in the middle. The CDR3 consists of 14 residues. The CDR3 coding sequence is TGTGCCAGCAGCACAACCGGGACTTCCTACGAGCAGTACTTC. Residues: CASSTTGTSYEQYF.

In regard to this clonotype: The junction shows a germline mismatch at one end, possibly a read error. V gene TRBV9 combines with J gene TRBJ2-3; D is possibly TRBD2 (5 bases). Germline CDR1 SGDLS, CDR2 YYNGEE. The CDR3 sequence is 16 residues long. CDR3 in DNA: TGTACCAGCAGCGTAGGAGGACTCGCTAGCACAGATACGCAGTATTTT. It encodes CTSSVGGLASTDTQYF.

The CDR3 DNA reads TGTGCCAGCAGTTATTCGCCCTACAAGAGCCCAAATTCACCCCTCCACTTT. Residues: CASSYSPYKSPNSPLHF. V and J are TRBV6-7 and TRBJ1-6; D is unclear. TRBV6-7 is classed as an ORF, of uncertain function. This CDR3 spans 17 amino acids. V lost 3 bases and J 7 bases, leaving 19 bases between the germline ends.

The chain couples TRBV30 to TRBJ2-6; TRBD2 matches at 7 bases. The CDR3 contains 14 residues. The trim removed 4 bases at V and 2 bases at J, leaving 2 bases unmatched. The V gene's germline CDR1 is GTSNPN and CDR2 SVGIG (reference sequence). The CDR3: CAWMGRAGANVLTF. CDR3 in DNA: TGTGCCTGGATGGGGAGGGCTGGGGCCAACGTCCTGACTTTC.

The chain employs TRBV9 and TRBJ2-3, with 12 bases lining up with TRBD2. CDR1 is SGDLS, CDR2 YYNGEE, per germline. This CDR3 is built from 17 residues. V shed 0 bases and J 2 bases; nucleotides not matched to a gene: 4. The CDR3 here is CASSVDPSGRVTDTQYF. In nucleotides, the CDR3 is TGTGCCAGCAGCGTAGATCCTAGCGGGAGGGTCACAGATACGCAGTATTTT.

CDR3 sequence (DNA): TGTGCCAGCAGCCCAATTTGGGGGGGTAGGAATGAGCAGTTCTTC. Translated: CASSPIWGGRNEQFF. V usage is TRBV7-9 and J usage is TRBJ2-1; the match to TRBD2 covers 7 bases. V lost 5 bases and J lost 7; bases outside the gene matches: 11. Germline V gene data show CDR1 as SEHNR and CDR2 as FQNEAQ (reference sequence). The CDR3 sequence is 15 residues long.

The V gene is TRBV7-9, the J gene TRBJ1-2; possibly TRBD1 for D (5 bases). Germline CDR1 reads SEHNR; CDR2 reads FQNEAQ (reference sequence). Trimming stripped 8 bases from V and 2 bases from J, with 9 bases between. The CDR3 consists of 12 residues. DNA of the CDR3: TGTGCCAGCGGCCCAGGGAACTATGGCTACACCTTC. Translation gives CASGPGNYGYTF.

This clonotype was picked up a small number of times. V usage is TRBV7-2 and J usage is TRBJ2-7; TRBD2 matches 13 bases. Per germline, CDR1 SGHTA and CDR2 FQGNSA. CDR3 size: 20 residues. V was clipped by 2 bases and J by 2 bases; unmatched bases: 15. Here the CDR3 DNA reads TGTGCCAGCAGCTTATCCCCGGGACTAGCGGGATTGGTTCGCCCCTACGAGCAGTACTTC. Protein: CASSLSPGLAGLVRPYEQYF.

The chain's CDR3 is CASSVAIAGGLDTQYF. For the CDR3, the DNA is TGTGCCAGCAGCGTAGCCATAGCGGGAGGGCTGGATACGCAGTATTTT. The rearrangement links TRBV9 to TRBJ2-3, with TRBD2 matching 11 bases. The CDR3 covers 16 residues. Looked up from germline, CDR1 is SGDLS and CDR2 is YYNGEE. Trimming cost V 0 bases and J 6 bases; bases outside gene matches: 6.

J is TRBJ2-3 and V is TRBV11-3; TRBD1 matches at 7 bases. The germline V gene has CDR1 SGHNT and CDR2 YENEEA. Unmatched junction bases numbered 1, after V lost 4 bases and J lost 6 bases. CDR3 size: 12 residues. CDR3 residues: CASSSGQDTQYF. The CDR3 region has the DNA TGTGCCAGCAGCTCGGGACAGGATACGCAGTATTTT.

The chain employs TRBV28 and TRBJ2-5; a weak D match, TRBD2 (6 bases). The DNA end lines up better with TRBJ2-7; the J call may be wrong. The CDR3 loop spans 15 amino acids. The germline CDR1 and CDR2 sequences are MDHEN and SYDVKM. CDR3 bases: TGTGCCAGCAGTTTAGGAGGGGTGGTCGGGTACGAGCAGTACTTC. Its translation is CASSLGGVVGYEQYF.

This sequence joins TRBV28 and TRBJ2-5, with 7 bases fitting TRBD1. The CDR3 runs 17 residues. Per germline, CDR1 MDHEN and CDR2 SYDVKM. Unmatched junction bases numbered 11, after V lost 4 bases and J lost 0 bases. The CDR3 is CASSSSMGQIYQETQYF. The CDR3 coding sequence is TGTGCCAGCAGTTCCTCAATGGGACAGATCTACCAAGAGACCCAGTACTTC.

This clonotype was counted at least ten times. The V and J genes are TRBV29-1 and TRBJ2-7, with 10 bases identical to TRBD2. The CDR3 has 14 amino acids. The germline gives CDR1 SQVTM, CDR2 ANQGSEA. V lost 6 bases, J lost 5 bases, and 10 bases stayed unmatched. The CDR3 bases are TGCAGCGTGAGGAGTGGAGCGGGGGGGGACGAGCAGTACTTC. Protein: CSVRSGAGGDEQYF.

This sequence joins TRBV6-5 and TRBJ2-3; 8 bases map to TRBD2. After removal of 5 bases from V and 3 bases from J, the junction contained 7 bases not matched to a gene. The CDR3 covers 15 residues. The germline CDR1 and CDR2 sequences are MNHEY and SVGAGI. CDR3 nucleotide sequence: TGTGCCAGCAGTCCACGGGGGGGAGTTACAGATACGCAGTATTTT. This sequence encodes CASSPRGGVTDTQYF.

The chain employs TRBV6-1 and TRBJ2-3; TRBD2 matches at 10 bases. Germline lookup yields CDR1 MNHNS and CDR2 SASEGT. The CDR3 is 15 residues long. The ends lost 6 bases at V and 2 bases at J; junction bases unmatched: 5. CDR3 sequence: CASSPLAGLTDTQYF. The CDR3 nucleotides read TGTGCCAGCAGCCCACTAGCGGGGCTCACAGATACGCAGTATTTT.

This clonotype was counted many times. The chain recombines TRBV7-3 with TRBJ2-5, with 7 bases lining up with TRBD2. The CDR3 sequence is 13 residues long. V was pared by 4 bases and J by 4 bases, with 3 bases of the junction left unmatched. The germline CDR1 and CDR2 sequences are SGHTA and FQGTGA. The DNA of the CDR3 is TGTGCCAGCAGCTGGAGGGAGGGAGAGACCCAGTACTTC. This sequence encodes CASSWREGETQYF.

This clonotype turned up a few times. V is TRBV9 and J is TRBJ2-7; TRBD1 matches at 9 bases. With V trimmed by 5 bases and J by 2 bases, 5 bases remained unmatched. Germline V gene data show CDR1 as SGDLS and CDR2 as YYNGEE. The length of the CDR3 is 14 residues. The DNA of the CDR3 is TGTGCCAGCAGTGCAGGACAGGGGCCCTACGAGCAGTACTTC. Its protein product is CASSAGQGPYEQYF.

Points on this clonotype: A read error may be the cause here, since a much bigger clone is one base away. V and J are TRBV4-1 and TRBJ2-5; TRBD2 matches 8 bases. Germline CDR1 is MGHRA and CDR2 is YSYEKL. The CDR3 extends over 15 amino acids. V lost 0 bases and J lost 11; bases outside the gene matches: 11. The CDR3 coding sequence is TGCGCCAGCAGCCAAGAGGGGACTAGGGACAATGAGCAGTACTTC. It translates to CASSQEGTRDNEQYF.

J is TRBJ2-7 and V is TRBV5-1; D is undetermined. The CDR3 is 13 residues long. Germline-derived CDR1 and CDR2 are SGHRS and YFSETQ. Trimming removed 0 bases from V and 9 bases from J, with 13 bases in between. This chain's CDR3 is CASSLGSNNGQYF. The CDR3 DNA follows: TGCGCCAGCAGCTTGGGGAGCAACAATGGGCAGTACTTC. Full variable domain (outside the CDR3, taken from reference TRBV5-1 and TRBJ2-7): KAGVTQTPRYLIKTRGQQVTLSCSPISGHRSVSWYQQTPGQGLQFLFEYFSETQRNKGNFPGRFSGRQFSNSRSEMNVSTLELGDSALYLCASSLGSNNGQYFGPGTRLTVT.

The gene calls are TRBV27 and TRBJ1-2; 9 nucleotides match TRBD1. Germline V gives CDR1 MNHEY, CDR2 SMNVEV (reference sequence). J was trimmed by 1 base and V by 6 bases; bases with no gene match: 3. The CDR3 loop spans 14 amino acids. The CDR3 DNA follows: TGTGCCAGCAGGGGACAGGGCGATAACTATGGCTACACCTTC. Encoded protein: CASRGQGDNYGYTF.

The chain joins TRBV12-3 or TRBV12-4 to TRBJ1-5, with 7 bases lining up with TRBD1. V was pared by 6 bases and J by 8 bases, with 13 bases of the junction left unmatched. The CDR3 sequence is 15 residues long. CDR3: CASRAQGLGWEPQHF. The CDR3 bases are TGTGCCAGCAGAGCACAGGGGCTCGGGTGGGAGCCCCAGCATTTT.

This clonotype was counted ten times or more. The chain links TRBV12-3 or TRBV12-4 to TRBJ2-1; D is unclear. The length of the CDR3 is 14 residues. The V gene lost 3 bases and the J gene lost 5 bases, with 11 bases spanning the gap. The CDR3 sequence: CASSFGSNHNEQFF. The CDR3 DNA is TGTGCCAGCAGTTTTGGGTCCAACCACAATGAGCAGTTCTTC.

This clonotype was observed many times. V usage is TRBV5-1 and J usage is TRBJ2-1; 9 nucleotides agree with TRBD1. CDR3 size: 16 residues. The germline V gene encodes CDR1 SGHRS and CDR2 YFSETQ. With V trimmed by 3 bases and J by 8 bases, 12 bases remained unmatched. Here the CDR3 reads CASSSQDRGGKDEQFF. Here the CDR3 DNA reads TGCGCCAGCAGCTCTCAGGACAGGGGAGGTAAAGATGAGCAGTTCTTC.

The CDR3 nucleotides are TGTGCCAGCAGCACCCCCCGGGGTGGGCAGTACTTC. It yields the protein CASSTPRGGQYF. The chain employs TRBV28 and TRBJ2-7, with a weak D call TRBD2 (5 bases). The germline CDR1 and CDR2 sequences are MDHEN and SYDVKM. The CDR3 consists of 12 residues. Trimming stripped 6 bases from V and 9 bases from J, with 15 bases between.